Below, 21 T cell receptor beta chains from the same sample are listed, as sequenced in a study of blood T cell repertoires in COVID-19. Only in-frame clones appear in the TCRdb table, and some are missing; sequencing was by immunoSEQ multiplex PCR. The sample contains fewer than 450,000 clones, 87% of which appear only once. The material sequenced was peripheral blood. These receptors were collected from a woman in her 50s with COVID-19, enrolled during active disease.

This rearrangement joins TRBV6-1 to TRBJ2-3; 8 bases fit TRBD2. The V segment lost 0 bases and the J segment 7 bases; nucleotides outside the gene matches: 12. The germline CDR1 and CDR2 sequences are MNHNS and SASEGT. The CDR3 extends over 17 amino acids. CDR3 sequence reads: CASSEAAGAGGPYTQYF. For the CDR3, the DNA is TGTGCCAGCAGTGAAGCAGCCGGGGCGGGAGGACCGTATACGCAGTATTTT.

The rearrangement joins TRBV4-1 to TRBJ2-7; 7 positions match TRBD2. CDR3 length: 19 amino acids. V dropped 2 bases and J dropped 0; count of bases not matched to a gene: 16. Germline lookup yields CDR1 MGHRA and CDR2 YSYEKL. The CDR3 reads CASSQLGRAGTRVSYEQYF. The CDR3 DNA sequence: TGCGCCAGCAGCCAACTGGGGAGGGCGGGTACGAGGGTCTCCTACGAGCAGTACTTC.

Details on this clone: The sample has other DNA sequences that encode this CDR3 too. The chain is built from TRBV18 and TRBJ2-7; 9 nucleotides agree with TRBD1. Germline trimming cut 3 bases from V and 1 base from J; bases unmatched to any gene: 1. Germline V CDR1 and CDR2: KGHSH, LQKENI. The CDR3 consists of 14 residues. Written as DNA, the CDR3 is TGTGCCAGCTCACCGGGACAGGGATCCTACGAGCAGTACTTC. Its protein is CASSPGQGSYEQYF.

The chain has TRBV18 and TRBJ1-2; 7 bases match TRBD1. This CDR3 spans 14 amino acids. With V trimmed by 1 base and J by 5 bases, 4 bases remained unmatched. Germline V lookup: CDR1 KGHSH, CDR2 LQKENI. DNA for the CDR3: TGTGCCAGCTCACCACGGGACAGTGTATATGGCTACACCTTC. Protein: CASSPRDSVYGYTF. The full variable domain, in which reference TRBV18 and TRBJ1-2 provide the parts outside the CDR3, is NAGVMQNPRHLVRRRGQEARLRCSPMKGHSHVYWYRQLPEEGLKFMVYLQKENIIDESGMPKERFSAEFPKEGPSILRIQQVVRGDSAAYFCASSPRDSVYGYTFGSGTRLTVV.

V gene TRBV14 combines with J gene TRBJ1-2; D is unresolved. This CDR3 has 15 amino acids. Trimming removed 0 bases from V and 4 bases from J, with 12 bases in between. Per germline, CDR1 SGHDN and CDR2 FVKESK. The DNA for the CDR3 is TGTGCCAGCAGCCAAGATTACAACCCAACCTATGGCTACACCTTC. This codes for CASSQDYNPTYGYTF.

This clone showed up just a few times. The chain couples TRBV24-1 to TRBJ1-5, with no clear D. In germline, CDR1 is KGHDR, CDR2 SFDVKD. The CDR3 has 15 residues. Trimming left V 2 bases short and J 7 bases short, with 14 bases between. For the CDR3, the DNA is TGTGCCACCAGTGATTCTGGGTTCAGCGGCCAGCCCCAGCATTTT. Translation gives CATSDSGFSGQPQHF.

This clone showed up just a few times. This chain uses TRBV6-5 with TRBJ1-3, with D maybe TRBD1 (6 bases). The CDR3 runs 16 residues. Trimming left V 0 bases short and J 0 bases short, with 9 bases between. Germline lookup yields CDR1 MNHEY and CDR2 SVGAGI. Here the CDR3 DNA reads TGTGCCAGCAGTTACTCTGGGACATCCTCTGGAAACACCATATATTTT. Translated: CASSYSGTSSGNTIYF.

DNA for the CDR3: TGTGCCAGCAGCTCCCGAGCGGGATTCGAGCAGTACTTC. Its protein product is CASSSRAGFEQYF. This chain joins TRBV11-2 and TRBJ2-7, with TRBD2 matching over 7 bases. Germline values: CDR1 SGHAT, CDR2 FQNNGV. This CDR3 spans 13 amino acids. J gave up 6 bases and V 4 bases, and 6 bases lay outside the gene matches.

The chain uses TRBV29-1 and TRBJ1-1; TRBD1 might be the D (5 bases). Germline CDR1 is SQVTM and CDR2 is ANQGSEA. The CDR3 length is 14 residues. The germline V and J ends were trimmed by 6 bases and 0 bases, with 14 bases remaining between them. CDR3 sequence (DNA): TGCAGCGTAAAGGGGCCGAATTTGAACACTGAAGCTTTCTTT. Translating gives CSVKGPNLNTEAFF.

The chain uses TRBV11-3 and TRBJ2-3; D possibly corresponds to TRBD1 (6 bases). This CDR3 spans 14 amino acids. V was trimmed by 2 bases and J by 5 bases, leaving 11 bases between them. Germline V CDR1 and CDR2: SGHNT, YENEEA. CDR3 coding DNA: TGTGCCAGCAGCTTAAGGACAGTTGAAGATACGCAGTATTTT. This sequence encodes CASSLRTVEDTQYF.

J is TRBJ2-5 and V is TRBV2; weak D call: TRBD1 (6 bases). CDR3 length: 13 amino acids. The ends were cut back, 10 bases at V and 2 bases at J, with 14 bases in the middle. Germline lookup yields CDR1 SNHLY and CDR2 FYNNEI. The CDR3 nucleotides are TGTGCCACCCAGGGGCTAGCACAAGAGACCCAGTACTTC. The encoded protein is CATQGLAQETQYF.

V and J are TRBV6-2 or TRBV6-3 and TRBJ1-1, with TRBD1 matching over 8 bases. J gave up 7 bases and V 5 bases, and 12 bases lay outside the gene matches. The CDR3 is 15 amino acids. The germline CDR1 and CDR2 sequences are MNHEY and SVGEGT. The CDR3 loop reads CASSPQDREFGEAFF. Here the CDR3 DNA reads TGTGCCAGCAGTCCCCAGGACAGGGAGTTTGGTGAAGCTTTCTTT.

The chain recombines TRBV6-2 or TRBV6-3 with TRBJ1-1, with a tentative D call TRBD1 (6 bases). This CDR3 spans 14 amino acids. Germline V CDR1 and CDR2: MNHEY, SVGEGT. V was cut by 5 bases and J by 4 bases, with 14 bases left in between. CDR3 loop: CASSVGARGTEAFF. The CDR3 DNA reads TGTGCCAGCAGTGTGGGGGCTCGCGGCACTGAAGCTTTCTTT.

The CDR3 bases are TGTGCCACCAGCAGACTGGGACTAGCGGACTCCTACGAGCAGTACTTC. This translates into CATSRLGLADSYEQYF. The chain joins TRBV15 to TRBJ2-7; TRBD2 aligns across 11 bases. The CDR3 totals 16 residues. The junction had 3 bases not matched to a gene; V was cut back by 2 bases and J by 0 bases. The germline V gene encodes CDR1 LNHNV and CDR2 YYDKDF (reference sequence). Supplemented by reference TRBV15 and TRBJ2-7, the full variable domain reads DAMVIQNPRYQVTQFGKPVTLSCSQTLNHNVMYWYQQKSSQAPKLLFHYYDKDFNNEADTPDNFQSRRPNTSFCFLDIRSPGLGDTAMYLCATSRLGLADSYEQYFGPGTRLTVT.

The chain couples TRBV11-2 to TRBJ2-2; possibly TRBD2 for D (7 bases). In germline, CDR1 is SGHAT, CDR2 FQNNGV. Trimming pared 5 bases from V and 2 bases from J, leaving 18 bases between. This CDR3 is built from 17 residues. CDR3 bases: TGTGCCAGCAGCCCGTGGGGGGGCAGGGCAAACACCGGGGAGCTGTTTTTT. This encodes CASSPWGGRANTGELFF.

This clone was counted a single time. This chain links TRBV5-1 with TRBJ1-2; 7 nucleotides match TRBD1. The V segment lost 3 bases and the J segment 3 bases; nucleotides outside the gene matches: 2. This CDR3 contains 13 residues. Germline V gene lookup returns CDR1 SGHRS and CDR2 YFSETQ. The CDR3 region is CASSSTGDYGYTF. CDR3 nucleotides: TGCGCCAGCAGCTCCACAGGGGACTATGGCTACACCTTC.

V and J are TRBV15 and TRBJ2-3; 7 bases match TRBD2. Per germline, CDR1 LNHNV and CDR2 YYDKDF (reference sequence). The CDR3 extends over 15 amino acids. With V trimmed by 1 base and J by 4 bases, 5 bases remained unmatched. This CDR3 is CATSRGGGTADTQYF. Here the CDR3 DNA reads TGTGCCACCAGCAGAGGCGGGGGAACGGCAGATACGCAGTATTTT. The whole variable domain, remainder taken from reference TRBV15 and TRBJ2-3, is DAMVIQNPRYQVTQFGKPVTLSCSQTLNHNVMYWYQQKSSQAPKLLFHYYDKDFNNEADTPDNFQSRRPNTSFCFLDIRSPGLGDTAMYLCATSRGGGTADTQYFGPGTRLTVL.

V gene TRBV2 combines with J gene TRBJ2-3, with TRBD2 matching over 9 bases. The CDR3 has 15 residues. Trimming took 7 bases from V and 6 from J; bases not matched to a gene: 11. CDR1 SNHLY and CDR2 FYNNEI come from the germline V gene. The CDR3 DNA sequence: TGTGCCAGCACCCCATTAGCGGGAGTTGGGGATACGCAGTATTTT. Translating it yields CASTPLAGVGDTQYF.

The chain links TRBV2 to TRBJ2-5, with 7 bases that match TRBD1. CDR1 and CDR2 (germline): SNHLY, FYNNEI. The ends lost 5 bases at V and 13 bases at J; junction bases unmatched: 22. The CDR3 sequence is 16 residues long. CDR3 in DNA: TGTGCCAGCAGTCCCATTCGACAGGGTACGGGGCATGGGGGGTACTTC. Translated: CASSPIRQGTGHGGYF.

The chain recombines TRBV24-1 with TRBJ2-7; D ambiguous. CDR3 size: 12 residues. With 4 bases removed from V and 4 bases from J, the gap between germline ends came to 7 bases. Germline CDR1 reads KGHDR; CDR2 reads SFDVKD. The CDR3 DNA reads as TGTGCCACCAGTGAGGGCGTGTACGAGCAGTACTTC. Translating gives CATSEGVYEQYF.

This rearrangement joins TRBV7-2 to TRBJ2-3, with a tentative D call TRBD2 (6 bases). Trimming cost V 4 bases and J 4 bases, with 18 bases left between them. CDR1 and CDR2 (germline): SGHTA, FQGNSA. The CDR3 has 16 amino acids. The CDR3 sequence: CASSSVIGRGADTQYF. The CDR3 coding sequence is TGTGCCAGCAGCTCCGTCATCGGGAGAGGCGCAGATACGCAGTATTTT.